The clone carrying this T cell receptor beta chain was counted many times. The CDR3 end lies 3 residues beyond the end of the read and is filled in from the germline J gene. The CDR3 has 15 residues. Per germline, CDR1 MNHNS and CDR2 SASEGT. Trimming took 2 bases from V and 10 from J, leaving 17 bases between them. The sample is drawn from a study of T cell clonality in common variable immunodeficiency. The assay was immunoSEQ multiplex PCR, and TCRdb's table has in-frame clones only and misses some. The data list about 81,000 clones, none observed once; around 0.87% falls to the top ten. V usage is TRBV6-1 and J usage is TRBJ1-4, with D maybe TRBD1 (5 bases). This receptor was identified in a person aged 18 to 75 in good health. The sequencing sample was made of peripheral blood mononuclear cells. The chain's CDR3 is CASSEHSTGLAKLFF. The CDR3 bases that were read are TGTGCCAGCAGTGAACATTCCACAGGTTTGGCAAAA.